Presented here are 16 T cell receptor beta chains from one specimen sequenced in a study of shared clonotypes between healthy human individuals. The method was immunoSEQ multiplex PCR; TCRdb's version includes in-frame clones alone and lacks a portion of them. The table has around 500,000 clones, more than 65% seen once. The source material was PBMCs. Receptor source: a woman aged 40 to 50 in good health. Some clones in this sample may be carry-over from other donors' samples.

The J gene is TRBJ2-7, the V gene TRBV15; 10 positions agree with TRBD1. V dropped 0 bases and J dropped 3; count of bases not matched to a gene: 2. This CDR3 is built from 15 residues. Germline values: CDR1 LNHNV, CDR2 YYDKDF (reference sequence). CDR3 sequence: CATSRDRDRGYEQYF. The CDR3 nucleotides read TGTGCCACCAGCAGAGATAGGGACAGGGGCTACGAGCAGTACTTC.

The chain is built from TRBV29-1 and TRBJ2-5, with TRBD2 as a possible D gene (5 bases). Germline V gene lookup returns CDR1 SQVTM and CDR2 ANQGSEA. The V and J ends lost 7 bases and 1 base respectively, with 10 bases between them. The CDR3 runs to 12 residues. The CDR3: CSAPDFQETQYF. DNA of the CDR3: TGCAGCGCCCCGGACTTCCAAGAGACCCAGTACTTC.

The chain links TRBV4-3 to TRBJ2-5; TRBD1 aligns across 8 bases. CDR1 is LGHNA and CDR2 is YSLEER in the germline V gene. Losses at the gene ends were 3 bases for V and 5 bases for J; bases not matched to a gene: 14. The CDR3 runs to 17 residues. The CDR3 region is CASSQMGGQGGFETQYF. In DNA form, the CDR3 reads TGCGCCAGCAGCCAGATGGGAGGACAGGGAGGCTTTGAGACCCAGTACTTC.

V and J are TRBV19 and TRBJ2-3; D not resolved. CDR1 and CDR2 from the germline V gene are LNHDA and SQIVND (reference sequence). Trimming took off 1 base at V and 5 bases at J, with 4 bases between the two ends. This CDR3 contains 12 residues. CDR3 amino acids: CASSIGGDTQYF. The CDR3 DNA is TGTGCCAGTAGTATAGGGGGAGATACGCAGTATTTT.

With respect to this clone: This sample also contains other DNA sequences that code for the same CDR3. V is TRBV6-5 and J is TRBJ1-3; TRBD1 matches at 9 bases. CDR3 length: 16 amino acids. J gave up 8 bases and V 4 bases, and 12 bases lay outside the gene matches. Germline V gene data show CDR1 as MNHEY and CDR2 as SVGAGI. DNA of the CDR3: TGTGCCAGCAGTTCCCACACCGGGACAGGGATCCACACCATATATTTT. It yields the protein CASSSHTGTGIHTIYF.

The table lists this clone with a count of one. The rearrangement links TRBV27 to TRBJ2-5; unclear D gene. Germline CDR1 reads MNHEY; CDR2 reads SMNVEV (reference sequence). The V end lost 4 bases, the J end lost 4 bases, and 10 bases lay between the germline ends. The CDR3 is 13 amino acids. CDR3 bases: TGTGCCAGCAGTTGGAGCGTTGGAGAGACCCAGTACTTC. Translating it yields CASSWSVGETQYF.

In its sample, this clone was seen a few times. Other DNA sequences in the same sample also yield this CDR3. The chain recombines TRBV7-9 with TRBJ1-1; weak D call: TRBD1 (6 bases). Trimming stripped 1 base from V and 5 bases from J, with 11 bases between. The CDR3 has 14 amino acids. Germline V gene lookup returns CDR1 SEHNR and CDR2 FQNEAQ (reference sequence). CDR3 region: CASSLETRGTEAFF. As DNA, the CDR3 is TGTGCCAGCAGCTTAGAGACGAGGGGGACTGAAGCTTTCTTT.

This clone was counted a single time. V gene TRBV18 combines with J gene TRBJ2-3, with a possible D match to TRBD2 (5 bases). Trimming shortened V by 6 bases and J by 5 bases, and 12 bases separated the two germline ends. The CDR3 has 13 residues. The germline CDR1 and CDR2 sequences are KGHSH and LQKENI. CDR3 region: CASSPSAGDTQYF. CDR3 DNA sequence: TGTGCCAGCTCCCCCTCCGCGGGAGATACGCAGTATTTT.

This clone was picked up one time. The V and J genes are TRBV27 and TRBJ1-3; D is unclear. The V end lost 5 bases, the J end lost 4 bases, and 6 bases lay between the germline ends. Germline V gene lookup returns CDR1 MNHEY and CDR2 SMNVEV (reference sequence). This CDR3 is built from 12 residues. CDR3 sequence: CASSSTGNTIYF. Here the CDR3 DNA reads TGTGCCAGCAGTAGTACGGGAAACACCATATATTTT.

The chain combines TRBV27 with TRBJ1-1, with 9 bases identical to TRBD1. Germline loops: CDR1 MNHEY, CDR2 SMNVEV (reference sequence). The CDR3 totals 14 residues. The trim removed 6 bases at V and 3 bases at J, leaving 5 bases unmatched. CDR3 loop: CASRGRDRDTEAFF. The CDR3 DNA reads as TGTGCCAGCAGGGGACGGGACAGGGACACTGAAGCTTTCTTT.

The rearrangement links TRBV27 to TRBJ1-2; tentatively, D is TRBD1 (5 bases). Trimming cost V 2 bases and J 4 bases, with 11 bases left between them. Germline CDR1 and CDR2: MNHEY and SMNVEV (reference sequence). The CDR3 has 14 residues. The CDR3 sequence: CASSLNRQGYGYTF. In DNA form, the CDR3 reads TGTGCCAGCAGTTTAAATCGCCAGGGCTATGGCTACACCTTC.

Comments on this clone: A far larger clone lies a single base away; this is likely a read error. The same CDR3 arises from other DNA sequences in this sample as well. The V gene is TRBV9, the J gene TRBJ1-2; D is ambiguous. The CDR3 is 15 residues long. Germline V gene data show CDR1 as SGDLS and CDR2 as YYNGEE. DNA of the CDR3: TGTGCCAGCAGCGTAGAGGGTGTGCTGGGCTATGGCTACACATTC. Its translation is CASSVEGVLGYGYTF.

The V gene is TRBV23-1, the J gene TRBJ1-2; D is uncertain. TRBV23-1 carries the ORF label, with uncertain function. Trimming pared 7 bases from V and 2 bases from J, leaving 8 bases between. The CDR3 totals 12 residues. This chain's CDR3 is CASTSLNYGYTF. CDR3 in DNA: TGCGCCAGCACATCACTAAACTATGGCTACACCTTC.

For this clone: A much larger clone lies one base from this, so it may be a read error. Other nucleotide sequences in the sample specify the same CDR3. The chain has TRBV4-3 and TRBJ2-3; possible D gene TRBD2, 6 bases. CDR1 is LGHNA, CDR2 YSLEER, per germline. V lost 3 bases, J lost 6 bases, and 19 bases lay in between. This CDR3 has 16 residues. CDR3 nucleotides: TGCGCCAGCAGCCAGGATCAACTAGGCGGGACTGATACGCAGTATTTT. Amino acid sequence: CASSQDQLGGTDTQYF.

The V and J genes are TRBV28 and TRBJ1-2; the match to TRBD1 covers 9 bases. The CDR3 totals 14 residues. Germline V gives CDR1 MDHEN, CDR2 SYDVKM. V shed 5 bases and J 4 bases; nucleotides not matched to a gene: 5. CDR3 DNA sequence: TGTGCCAGCAGTCCTGGACAGGGGACCTATGGCTACACCTTC. It specifies CASSPGQGTYGYTF.

V and J are TRBV10-3 and TRBJ2-7; D tentatively reads TRBD1 or TRBD2 (5 bases each). V lost 7 bases, J lost 3 bases, and 10 bases lay in between. The CDR3 is 12 residues long. Germline lookup yields CDR1 ENHRY and CDR2 SYGVKD. The CDR3 loop reads CAIMRDGYEQYF. The CDR3 DNA follows: TGTGCCATCATGAGGGACGGCTACGAGCAGTACTTC.